A single sample gave rise to the 19 T cell receptor beta chains below, sequenced in a study of blood T cell repertoires in COVID-19. TCRdb keeps only in-frame clones here, not all; method: immunoSEQ multiplex PCR. The sample includes fewer than 250,000 clones, roughly 86% of them seen just once. Specimen: peripheral blood. These receptors came from a man in his sixties with acute or convalescent COVID-19.

The chain employs TRBV19 and TRBJ1-5, with 7 bases matching TRBD1. Germline CDR1 LNHDA, CDR2 SQIVND (reference sequence). CDR3 length: 15 amino acids. V lost 5 bases to trimming and J lost 2 bases; unmatched junction nucleotides: 6. CDR3 protein: CASSSRQGGNQPQHF. Written as DNA, the CDR3 is TGTGCCAGTAGTTCGCGACAGGGCGGCAATCAGCCCCAGCATTTT.

This chain joins TRBV28 and TRBJ2-5, with 9 nucleotides matching TRBD2. V gave up 4 bases and J gave up 1 base; unmatched junction bases: 7. CDR3 length: 16 amino acids. CDR1 and CDR2 from the germline V gene are MDHEN and SYDVKM. The CDR3 sequence is CASSSPGLAPQETQYF. The DNA of the CDR3 is TGTGCCAGCAGTTCACCGGGACTAGCCCCCCAAGAGACCCAGTACTTC.

This chain connects TRBV12-5 to TRBJ2-7; D gene uncertain. Germline assignment: CDR1 LGHNT and CDR2 FRNRAP. V dropped 3 bases and J dropped 4 bases, with 7 bases sitting between them. CDR3 length equals 12 residues. The CDR3, as DNA: TGTGCTAGTGGTTTTAATAAATACGAGCAGTACTTC. Its protein is CASGFNKYEQYF.

The CDR3 DNA reads as TGTGCCAGCAGCTATCATGGGACTCAAGGTGCCTACGAGCAGTACTTC. Its translation is CASSYHGTQGAYEQYF. The rearrangement joins TRBV11-2 to TRBJ2-7, with D perhaps TRBD2 (6 bases). The CDR3 runs to 16 residues. Trimming pared 4 bases from V and 2 bases from J, leaving 18 bases between. CDR1 and CDR2 from the germline V gene are SGHAT and FQNNGV.

There are many counts of this clone. V and J are TRBV2 and TRBJ1-6; 7 bases fit TRBD1. CDR1 is SNHLY, CDR2 FYNNEI, per germline. V gave up 10 bases and J gave up 6 bases; unmatched junction bases: 6. This CDR3 region has 13 residues. CDR3 bases: TGTGCCAATGCACAGGGGAGTAATTCACCCCTCCACTTT. This sequence encodes CANAQGSNSPLHF.

This rearrangement joins TRBV18 to TRBJ1-5; D is ambiguous. Trimming took 2 bases from V and 4 from J, leaving 9 bases between them. This CDR3 contains 14 residues. Germline V gene sequence: CDR1 KGHSH, CDR2 LQKENI. The CDR3 reads CASSPGRPNQPQHF. The CDR3 DNA is TGTGCCAGCTCACCAGGCAGGCCGAATCAGCCCCAGCATTTT.

The V call is TRBV7-3, the J call TRBJ2-3; no clear D. V was trimmed by 1 base and J by 5 bases, leaving 7 bases between them. CDR1 and CDR2 from the germline V gene are SGHTA and FQGTGA. The CDR3 has 13 amino acids. CDR3 loop: CASSLSYGDTQYF. CDR3 DNA: TGTGCCAGCAGCTTAAGTTACGGAGATACGCAGTATTTT.

The CDR3 loop reads CATSRGGAGGNGREAFF. As DNA, the CDR3 is TGTGCCACCAGCAGAGGAGGGGCAGGGGGCAACGGGAGGGAAGCTTTCTTT. The rearrangement links TRBV15 to TRBJ1-1, with TRBD1 matching 8 bases. Germline CDR1 reads LNHNV; CDR2 reads YYDKDF (reference sequence). This CDR3 contains 17 residues. V lost 1 base to trimming and J lost 8 bases; unmatched junction nucleotides: 15.

This clone was observed once. J is TRBJ1-4 and V is TRBV3-1 (or the pseudogene TRBV3-2); the D gene is possibly TRBD1 (5 bases). The length of the CDR3 is 15 residues. Trimming removed 5 bases at V and 2 bases at J, with 12 bases between. Germline V gene sequence: CDR1 LGHDT, CDR2 YNNKEL (reference sequence). DNA for the CDR3: TGTGCCAGCAGCAAGACGGGGGGGACTAATGAAAAACTGTTTTTT. It yields the protein CASSKTGGTNEKLFF.

The chain has TRBV7-9 and TRBJ1-4, with D uncertain. V was cut by 0 bases and J by 0 bases, with 8 bases left in between. The CDR3 is 16 amino acids. From germline, CDR1 is SEHNR and CDR2 FQNEAQ (reference sequence). Written as DNA, the CDR3 is TGTGCCAGCAGCTTAGCGGGCACCACAACTAATGAAAAACTGTTTTTT. Its protein product is CASSLAGTTTNEKLFF.

The rearrangement links TRBV7-6 to TRBJ1-3; no clear D gene. This CDR3 contains 16 residues. V lost 1 base, J lost 0 bases, and 10 bases lay in between. Germline assignment: CDR1 SGHVS and CDR2 FNYEAQ. Written as DNA, the CDR3 is TGTGCCAGCAGCTTAGGGGTACAGAGCTCTGGAAACACCATATATTTT. Its translation: CASSLGVQSSGNTIYF. Full variable domain (missing parts from reference TRBV7-6 and TRBJ1-3): GAGVSQSPRYKVTKRGQDVALRCDPISGHVSLYWYRQALGQGPEFLTYFNYEAQQDKSGLPNDRFSAERPEGSISTLTIQRTEQRDSAMYRCASSLGVQSSGNTIYFGEGSWLTVV.

J is TRBJ1-1 and V is TRBV9, with TRBD1 matching over 10 bases. The CDR3 contains 15 residues. The germline gives CDR1 SGDLS, CDR2 YYNGEE. V gave up 3 bases and J gave up 3 bases; unmatched junction bases: 5. CDR3 loop: CASSARDRGYTEAFF. The CDR3 DNA sequence: TGTGCCAGCAGCGCCCGGGACAGGGGCTACACTGAAGCTTTCTTT. Full variable domain (rest looked up from reference TRBV9 and TRBJ1-1): DSGVTQTPKHLITATGQRVTLRCSPRSGDLSVYWYQQSLDQGLQFLIQYYNGEERAKGNILERFSAQQFPDLHSELNLSSLELGDSALYFCASSARDRGYTEAFFGQGTRLTVV.

The gene calls are TRBV3-1 (or the pseudogene TRBV3-2) and TRBJ2-5, with TRBD2 matching 10 bases. The CDR3 spans 16 residues. Germline-derived CDR1 and CDR2 are LGHDT and YNNKEL (reference sequence). The V segment lost 1 base and the J segment 5 bases; nucleotides outside the gene matches: 7. CDR3 nucleotide sequence: TGTGCCAGCAGCCAAGGGAGCGGGGGGGCCTGGGAGACCCAGTACTTC. Translating gives CASSQGSGGAWETQYF.

The gene calls are TRBV7-2 and TRBJ1-3; D not resolved. CDR1 is SGHTA, CDR2 FQGNSA, per germline. V lost 1 base and J 3 bases, leaving 16 bases between the germline ends. The CDR3 is made up of 17 amino acids. CDR3 in DNA: TGTGCCAGCAGCTTAGTGGAGGGAATGGCAGGTGGAAACACCATATATTTT. Its translation is CASSLVEGMAGGNTIYF.

CDR3 sequence reads: CATSGDFSVNNEKLFF. CDR3 in DNA: TGTGCCACCAGCGGCGACTTCTCGGTCAATAATGAAAAACTGTTTTTT. This chain joins TRBV15 and TRBJ1-4; D not certain. Trimming shortened V by 5 bases and J by 4 bases, and 17 bases separated the two germline ends. CDR1 is LNHNV and CDR2 is YYDKDF in the germline V gene (reference sequence). The CDR3 extends over 16 amino acids.

The V call is TRBV5-5, the J call TRBJ1-1, with 11 bases identical to TRBD1. CDR1 is SGHKS and CDR2 is YYEKEE in the germline V gene (reference sequence). V lost 0 bases to trimming and J lost 11 bases; unmatched junction nucleotides: 12. The CDR3 runs to 16 residues. The CDR3, as DNA: TGTGCCAGCAGCTTGGCCCCGGCGGGACAGGGGGTGGGCGCTTTCTTT. This codes for CASSLAPAGQGVGAFF.

The V gene is TRBV28, the J gene TRBJ1-6; a possible D gene is TRBD1 (6 bases). The CDR3 covers 19 residues. Trimming pared 6 bases from V and 2 bases from J, leaving 23 bases between. The germline gives CDR1 MDHEN, CDR2 SYDVKM. The CDR3 sequence: CASSTPRPEQGPYNSPLHF. In DNA form, the CDR3 reads TGTGCCAGCAGCACCCCGCGCCCGGAACAGGGACCCTATAATTCACCCCTCCACTTT.

The chain has TRBV30 and TRBJ1-5, with D hard to call. In germline, CDR1 is GTSNPN, CDR2 SVGIG (reference sequence). V lost 3 bases, J lost 3 bases, and 18 bases lay in between. CDR3 size: 16 residues. The CDR3 coding sequence is TGTGCCTGGAGCGCATGGGCCGGGATAAACAATCAGCCCCAGCATTTT. Amino acid sequence: CAWSAWAGINNQPQHF.

The V gene is TRBV18, the J gene TRBJ2-5; TRBD2 is a possible D gene (6 bases). The V gene's germline CDR1 is KGHSH and CDR2 LQKENI. This CDR3 comprises 13 residues. Trimming pared 3 bases from V and 2 bases from J, leaving 7 bases between. The CDR3 protein is CASSPREQETQYF. The CDR3, as DNA: TGTGCCAGCTCACCCCGGGAGCAAGAGACCCAGTACTTC.